A selection of T cell receptor beta chains follows, all from one sample in a study of cytomegalovirus exposure and HLA in healthy donors. TCRdb's copy holds only in-frame clones and misses some; the assay was immunoSEQ multiplex PCR. The sample shows 98,000 or so clones, 9.5% to 13% of them seen only once. Sample: PBMCs. The receptor source for this set is a man aged 35-49 years in good health and CMV-seropositive. The CDR3 runs from the conserved cysteine through the conserved F or W. The D gene is left open where the match is weak. Clone size appears in some rows only: once, few, many, or a class for an expanded clone.

V: TRBV27
size: NA
J: TRBJ2-1
D: TRBD2
DNA: TGTGCCAGCAGTCCCGCAGCGGGAGGGAACGGCAAGGGCTCCTACAATGAGCAGTTCTTC
CDR3: CASSPAAGGNGKGSYNEQFF

V: TRBV4-3
size: NA
J: TRBJ1-5
D: TRBD1
DNA: TGCGCCAGCAGCCAAGGGGACAGGGAGAATCAGCCCCAGCATTTT
CDR3: CASSQGDRENQPQHF

V: TRBV15
size: few
J: TRBJ2-1
D: TRBD2
DNA: TGTGCCACCAGCTTACTAGCGGGGGTGGGGTATGAGCAGTTCTTC
CDR3: CATSLLAGVGYEQFF

V: TRBV5-1
size: few
J: TRBJ2-1
D: TRBD1
DNA: TGCGCCAGCAGACCCGGGACAGGGACCTACAATGAGCAGTTCTTC
CDR3: CASRPGTGTYNEQFF

V: TRBV11-2
size: once
J: TRBJ2-7
D: TRBD1
DNA: TGTGCCAGCAGCTTAGGGGCAGGGGGCTTCTACGAGCAGTACTTC
CDR3: CASSLGAGGFYEQYF

V: TRBV5-4
size: many
J: TRBJ2-3
D: TRBD2
DNA: TGTGCCAGCAGCTTGGGGCTAGCGGGCACAGATACGCAGTATTTT
CDR3: CASSLGLAGTDTQYF

V: TRBV2
size: NA
J: TRBJ1-2
D: TRBD1
DNA: TGTGCCAGCAGTGGCCAACAGGGGGTGTATGGCTACACCTTC
CDR3: CASSGQQGVYGYTF

V: TRBV6-5
size: few
J: TRBJ2-7
D: NA
DNA: TGTGCCAGCAGGGAAACCCACAGGCAGTACTTC
CDR3: CASRETHRQYF

V: TRBV2
size: few
J: TRBJ1-2
D: NA
DNA: TGTGCCAGCAGTGTTAGAGGGATACATAACTATGGCTACACCTTC
CDR3: CASSVRGIHNYGYTF

V: TRBV27
size: few
J: TRBJ2-7
D: NA
DNA: TGTGCCAGCAGTTTTAACAAAGCCTACGAGCAGTACTTC
CDR3: CASSFNKAYEQYF

V: TRBV7-9
size: few
J: TRBJ2-7
D: TRBD2
DNA: TGTGCCAGCAGCCCAAGGCGGCTAGCGGGAGGAACCTACGGGCAGTACTTC
CDR3: CASSPRRLAGGTYGQYF

V: TRBV5-1
size: few
J: TRBJ2-7
D: TRBD1
DNA: TGCGCCAGCAGCTTGTTCGGGACAGGGGAATACGAGCAGTACTTC
CDR3: CASSLFGTGEYEQYF

V: TRBV11-2
size: few
J: TRBJ1-1
D: NA
DNA: TGTGCCAGCAGCTTAGGCTATTCTGCTGAAGCTTTCTTT
CDR3: CASSLGYSAEAFF

V: TRBV15
size: NA
J: TRBJ2-4
D: NA
DNA: TGTGCCACCAGCAGCCCAGCGGAAGTCAAAAACATTCAGTACTTC
CDR3: CATSSPAEVKNIQYF

V: TRBV7-3
size: few
J: TRBJ2-1
D: TRBD1
DNA: TGTGCCAGCAGCTTCACCTCAACAGGGGGCTCCTACAATGAGCAGTTCTTC
CDR3: CASSFTSTGGSYNEQFF

V: TRBV5-6
size: NA
J: TRBJ2-1
D: NA
DNA: TGTGCCAGCAGCTTAAGGGGAAGCTCCTACAATGAGCAGTTCTTC
CDR3: CASSLRGSSYNEQFF

V: TRBV28
size: NA
J: TRBJ2-3
D: TRBD2
DNA: TGTGCCAGCAGTTTTTCGGGACTAGCGGGAGACGGCACAGATACGCAGTATTTT
CDR3: CASSFSGLAGDGTDTQYF

V: TRBV27
size: few
J: TRBJ2-7
D: NA
DNA: TGTGCCACCACCTTCGCGTACGAGCAGTACTTC
CDR3: CATTFAYEQYF

V: TRBV6-5
size: NA
J: TRBJ1-1
D: NA
DNA: TGTGCCAGCAGGGAGGACGGGAACACTGAAGCTTTCTTT
CDR3: CASREDGNTEAFF

V: TRBV10-3
size: NA
J: TRBJ1-2
D: NA
DNA: TGTGCCATCAGTGTAGACGGAGGGAATGGCTACACCTTC
CDR3: CAISVDGGNGYTF

V: TRBV7-6
size: NA
J: TRBJ2-3
D: TRBD2
DNA: TGTGCCAGCAGCTTACGGTTAGCGGGAGGACGGAGCACAGATACGCAGTATTTT
CDR3: CASSLRLAGGRSTDTQYF

V: TRBV7-8
size: few
J: TRBJ2-7
D: NA
DNA: TGTGCCAGCAGCTTAGCGGGCGTATACGAGCAGTACTTC
CDR3: CASSLAGVYEQYF

V: TRBV25-1
size: NA
J: TRBJ2-7
D: NA
DNA: TGTGCCAGCAGTGAATGGGGCACCAACTACGAGCAGTACTTC
CDR3: CASSEWGTNYEQYF

V: TRBV19
size: NA
J: TRBJ1-5
D: TRBD1
DNA: TGTGCCAGTAGTCGGACAGGGGGCGCGGGGAGCAATCAGCCCCAGCATTTT
CDR3: CASSRTGGAGSNQPQHF

V: TRBV7-6
size: once
J: TRBJ2-7
D: NA
DNA: TGTGCCAGCACCCTAGGCAGCAGCCCTTTCTCCTACGAGCAGTACTTC
CDR3: CASTLGSSPFSYEQYF

V: TRBV30
size: few
J: TRBJ2-7
D: NA
DNA: TGTGCCTGGAGACTAAGAGGTAGCGGAGCCTACGAGCAGTACTTC
CDR3: CAWRLRGSGAYEQYF

V: TRBV5-8
size: once
J: TRBJ2-5
D: NA
DNA: TGTGCCAGCAGCTTGGAAAGGGGCAGAGGAGAGACCCAGTACTTC
CDR3: CASSLERGRGETQYF

V: TRBV7-9
size: NA
J: TRBJ2-7
D: TRBD2
DNA: TGTGCCAGCAGCTTACAGCGGGAGTCCGAGCAGTACTTC
CDR3: CASSLQRESEQYF

V: TRBV14
size: NA
J: TRBJ1-1
D: NA
DNA: TGTGCAAGCGGCAGACAGCGCACTGAAGCTTTCTTT
CDR3: CASGRQRTEAFF